This TCR beta chain derives from a study of blood T cell repertoires in COVID-19. The germline CDR1 and CDR2 sequences are SNHLY and FYNNEI. This CDR3 spans 17 amino acids. Trimming removed 7 bases from V and 8 bases from J; junction bases left unmatched: 20. Some clones are missing from TCRdb's copy, which holds only in-frame ones; the method was immunoSEQ multiplex PCR. Of 50,000 to 65,000 clones detected, around 90% appear once; the ten largest clones hold roughly a fifth. The sample taken for sequencing was peripheral blood. The receptor was isolated from a woman older than 75 with COVID-19, enrolled during active disease. The chain uses TRBV2 and TRBJ1-1, with 9 bases lining up with TRBD1. The CDR3 DNA follows: TGTGCCAGCAAAGCAGTACCCGCCGTTGGGACAGGGTCAGAAGCTTTCTTT. This codes for CASKAVPAVGTGSEAFF.